The rows below give T cell receptor beta chains drawn from one sample of a study of OX40 agonist ivuxolimab in advanced cancers. Sequencing used immunoSEQ multiplex PCR; TCRdb keeps in-frame clones, though not all of them. This sample has under 25,000 clones, with 70% to 90% found just once. This specimen was CD4+ or CD8+ T cells sorted from blood, taken in a trial of the OX40 agonist ivuxolimab. The receptors originated from an adult with an advanced solid tumor such as melanoma, head and neck, liver or kidney cancer. Each CDR3 is given with its conserved first and last residue. The D gene is left open where the match is weak. Clone size is stated in some rows and not others, as once, few, many or a class when expanded.

CDR3: CASSQVPGEGETQYF; DNA: TGCGCCAGCAGCCAAGTGCCCGGGGAGGGGGAGACCCAGTACTTC; V: TRBV4-1; J: TRBJ2-5; size: .; D: TRBD2
CDR3: CTSSPPQGRISTDTQYF; DNA: TGCACCAGCAGCCCTCCACAGGGGAGAATTAGCACAGATACGCAGTATTTT; V: TRBV1; J: TRBJ2-3; size: .; D: .
CDR3: CASSLGRRGLAGEVYNEQFF; DNA: TGTGCCAGCAGCTTGGGAAGGAGAGGACTAGCGGGAGAAGTCTACAATGAGCAGTTCTTC; V: TRBV5-5; J: TRBJ2-1; size: .; D: TRBD2
CDR3: CASSNRDRGEEETQYF; DNA: TGTGCCAGCAGCAACCGGGACAGGGGGGAAGAAGAGACCCAGTACTTC; V: TRBV7-9; J: TRBJ2-5; size: .; D: TRBD1
CDR3: CASRDTTPADTQYF; DNA: TGTGCCAGCCGGGACACCACTCCTGCAGATACGCAGTATTTT; V: TRBV6-1; J: TRBJ2-3; size: .; D: .
CDR3: CASSLAEGMNTEAFF; DNA: TGTGCCAGCAGCTTAGCGGAAGGGATGAACACTGAAGCTTTCTTT; V: TRBV7-9; J: TRBJ1-1; size: .; D: .
CDR3: CASSLYGVSQETQYF; DNA: TGTGCCAGCAGCTTATATGGGGTCTCCCAAGAGACCCAGTACTTC; V: TRBV7-6; J: TRBJ2-5; size: .; D: .
CDR3: CASSLGTFNEQFF; DNA: TGCGCCAGCAGCTTGGGGACATTTAATGAGCAGTTCTTC; V: TRBV5-1; J: TRBJ2-1; size: .; D: .
CDR3: CASSLSRGNTEAFF; DNA: TGTGCCAGCAGCTTATCGCGGGGGAACACTGAAGCTTTCTTT; V: TRBV7-6; J: TRBJ1-1; size: .; D: .
CDR3: CASRPGGAAHNEQFF; DNA: TGTGCCAGCCGCCCGGGGGGGGCGGCACACAATGAGCAGTTCTTC; V: TRBV27; J: TRBJ2-1; size: .; D: TRBD2
CDR3: CATSRDAGVGETQYF; DNA: TGTGCCACCAGCAGAGATGCGGGGGTTGGTGAGACCCAGTACTTC; V: TRBV15; J: TRBJ2-5; size: .; D: TRBD2
CDR3: CASKGSGRSPYEQYF; DNA: TGTGCCAGCAAAGGATCAGGTAGATCACCCTACGAGCAGTACTTC; V: TRBV6-1; J: TRBJ2-7; size: .; D: .
CDR3: CASSYEPGGSETQYF; DNA: TGTGCCAGCAGTTACGAACCAGGGGGCAGCGAGACCCAGTACTTC; V: TRBV6-6; J: TRBJ2-5; size: .; D: TRBD1
CDR3: CASRPHLRGANTGELFF; DNA: TGTGCCAGCAGACCCCATTTGAGGGGAGCGAACACCGGGGAGCTGTTTTTT; V: TRBV27; J: TRBJ2-2; size: .; D: .
CDR3: CASSQGGGEQFF; DNA: TGCGCCAGCAGCCAGGGGGGCGGGGAGCAGTTCTTC; V: TRBV4-1; J: TRBJ2-1; size: .; D: .
CDR3: CASSLTKVNTEAFF; DNA: TGTGCCAGCAGTTTAACCAAAGTGAACACTGAAGCTTTCTTT; V: TRBV27; J: TRBJ1-1; size: .; D: .
CDR3: CASSPIGNEQFF; DNA: TGTGCCAGCAGCCCCATAGGGAATGAGCAGTTCTTC; V: TRBV13; J: TRBJ2-1; size: .; D: .
CDR3: CASTGRELTYEQYF; DNA: TGTGCCAGCACGGGGCGGGAACTCACCTACGAGCAGTACTTC; V: TRBV2; J: TRBJ2-7; size: once; D: .
CDR3: CASSFGTGSNSPLHF; DNA: TGTGCCAGCAGCTTTGGGACAGGGTCTAATTCACCCCTCCACTTT; V: TRBV5-6; J: TRBJ1-6; size: .; D: TRBD1
CDR3: CASSPRDSSYEQYF; DNA: TGCGCCAGCAGCCCCCGGGACAGCTCCTACGAGCAGTACTTC; V: TRBV4-1; J: TRBJ2-7; size: .; D: TRBD1
CDR3: CASTQRGLLAFF; DNA: TGTGCCAGTACGCAACGGGGGCTGTTGGCTTTCTTT; V: TRBV19; J: TRBJ1-1; size: .; D: .
CDR3: CASSRFSVDPKEQFF; DNA: TGTGCCAGTAGTCGGTTTTCAGTGGACCCTAAGGAGCAGTTCTTC; V: TRBV19; J: TRBJ2-1; size: .; D: .
CDR3: CASSWTQRDGSYGYTF; DNA: TGTGCCAGCAGCTGGACGCAGAGGGATGGTTCTTATGGCTACACCTTC; V: TRBV5-4; J: TRBJ1-2; size: .; D: .
CDR3: CASSAGFGGRGGYTF; DNA: TGTGCCAGCAGCGCAGGTTTTGGGGGACGGGGCGGCTACACCTTC; V: TRBV9; J: TRBJ1-2; size: .; D: .
CDR3: CAWSVGGAEAFF; DNA: TGTGCCTGGAGTGTAGGCGGGGCGGAAGCTTTCTTT; V: TRBV30; J: TRBJ1-1; size: .; D: .
CDR3: CASSPPGALAYNEQFF; DNA: TGTGCCAGCAGCCCTCCAGGGGCTTTAGCATACAATGAGCAGTTCTTC; V: TRBV2; J: TRBJ2-1; size: .; D: .
CDR3: CSAPTGGRAFF; DNA: TGCAGTGCCCCGACAGGTGGAAGAGCTTTCTTT; V: TRBV20-1; J: TRBJ1-1; size: .; D: .
CDR3: CSALSRGPRF; DNA: TGCAGTGCTCTAAGCCGGGGGCCACGGTTC; V: TRBV20-1; J: TRBJ2-7; size: .; D: .
CDR3: CASSAGLAGAETQYF; DNA: TGTGCCAGCAGTGCGGGACTAGCGGGAGCGGAGACCCAGTACTTC; V: TRBV2; J: TRBJ2-5; size: .; D: TRBD2
CDR3: CASSTNRGAYNEQFF; DNA: TGTGCCAGCAGTACGAACAGGGGTGCCTACAATGAGCAGTTCTTC; V: TRBV6-5; J: TRBJ2-1; size: .; D: TRBD1
CDR3: CASSLGSGLHNEQFF; DNA: TGTGCTAGCAGCTTGGGGTCGGGGCTCCACAATGAGCAGTTCTTC; V: TRBV7-7; J: TRBJ2-1; size: .; D: .
CDR3: CASSLLGNQPQHF; DNA: TGTGCCAGCAGTTTACTGGGCAATCAGCCCCAGCATTTT; V: TRBV27; J: TRBJ1-5; size: .; D: .
CDR3: CASSPMLDGSSYNEQFF; DNA: TGTGCCAGCTCACCCATGTTAGACGGGAGCTCCTACAATGAGCAGTTCTTC; V: TRBV18; J: TRBJ2-1; size: .; D: .
CDR3: CASSPRVSGNTIYF; DNA: TGTGCCAGTTCCCCGCGAGTCTCTGGAAACACCATATATTTT; V: TRBV19; J: TRBJ1-3; size: .; D: .
CDR3: CASSFQGDDGYTF; DNA: TGTGCCAGCAGCTTTCAGGGGGACGATGGCTACACCTTC; V: TRBV5-6; J: TRBJ1-2; size: .; D: TRBD1
CDR3: CASSFPRGLNTEAFF; DNA: TGTGCCAGCAGCTTCCCCCGCGGACTGAACACTGAAGCTTTCTTT; V: TRBV11-2; J: TRBJ1-1; size: .; D: .
CDR3: CASSPRPREAGETQYF; DNA: TGTGCCAGCAGCCCCCGTCCGCGGGAGGCCGGGGAGACCCAGTACTTC; V: TRBV5-8; J: TRBJ2-5; size: once; D: TRBD2
CDR3: CASSSTGGQQPQHF; DNA: TGCGCCAGCAGTTCGACAGGGGGACAGCAGCCCCAGCATTTT; V: TRBV10-2; J: TRBJ1-5; size: .; D: TRBD1
CDR3: CASSSSTGAETQYF; DNA: TGTGCCAGCAGCTCTTCGACAGGGGCAGAGACCCAGTACTTC; V: TRBV7-9; J: TRBJ2-5; size: .; D: TRBD1
CDR3: CASSVGGSKTEAFF; DNA: TGTGCCAGCAGCGTAGGAGGTTCGAAAACTGAAGCTTTCTTT; V: TRBV9; J: TRBJ1-1; size: .; D: .
CDR3: CASSFPGSSEAFF; DNA: TGTGCCAGCAGCTTCCCTGGTTCCTCTGAAGCTTTCTTT; V: TRBV6-5; J: TRBJ1-1; size: .; D: .
CDR3: CATSRGQSGIQGEQYF; DNA: TGTGCCACCAGCAGGGGACAGTCGGGCATACAGGGTGAGCAGTACTTC; V: TRBV15; J: TRBJ2-5; size: .; D: TRBD1
CDR3: CASRTGTEAFF; DNA: TGTGCCAGCAGGACAGGGACTGAAGCTTTCTTT; V: TRBV2; J: TRBJ1-1; size: few; D: TRBD1
CDR3: CASSLAGGGFGKLFF; DNA: TGTGCCAGCAGCTTAGCGGGGGGGGGTTTTGGAAAACTGTTTTTT; V: TRBV7-2; J: TRBJ1-4; size: .; D: .
CDR3: CASSPGVQETQYF; DNA: TGTGCCAGCAGCCCAGGGGTCCAAGAGACCCAGTACTTC; V: TRBV5-6; J: TRBJ2-5; size: .; D: .
CDR3: CASSRRDQGAQETQYF; DNA: TGTGCCAGCAGTCGTCGGGACCAGGGAGCCCAAGAGACCCAGTACTTC; V: TRBV27; J: TRBJ2-5; size: once; D: .